This entry lists 21 T cell receptor beta chains sequenced from one sample in a study of blood T cell repertoires in COVID-19. This table comes from immunoSEQ multiplex PCR, and its TCRdb copy is limited to in-frame clones, with some not included. The sample contains roughly 410,000 clones, more than 75% of which appear only once. The sequenced sample consisted of peripheral blood. These receptors all stem from a woman aged 55-69 years with COVID-19, enrolled during active disease.

A few counts support this clone. The V call is TRBV4-1, the J call TRBJ2-2, with D uncertain. The CDR3 spans 16 residues. V was pared by 4 bases and J by 1 base, with 13 bases between. Per germline, CDR1 MGHRA and CDR2 YSYEKL. The CDR3 coding sequence is TGCGCCAGCAGCCGCGACTCCCAAGGGAACACCGGGGAGCTGTTTTTT. This encodes CASSRDSQGNTGELFF.

The V gene is TRBV2, the J gene TRBJ2-7; D possibly corresponds to TRBD2 (6 bases). The CDR3 has 14 amino acids. V lost 3 bases, J lost 0 bases, and 9 bases lay in between. CDR1 and CDR2 from the germline V gene are SNHLY and FYNNEI. The CDR3 nucleotides are TGTGCCAGCAGTGAGGGGGGAATCTCCTACGAGCAGTACTTC. It yields the protein CASSEGGISYEQYF. The variable domain in full, completed from reference TRBV2 and TRBJ2-7, reads EPEVTQTPSHQVTQMGQEVILRCVPISNHLYFYWYRQILGQKVEFLVSFYNNEISEKSEIFDDQFSVERPDGSNFTLKIRSTKLEDSAMYFCASSEGGISYEQYFGPGTRLTVT.

This clone was detected once. The rearrangement joins TRBV9 to TRBJ1-1; D is undetermined. Per the germline V gene, CDR1 is SGDLS and CDR2 is YYNGEE. The CDR3 sequence is 15 residues long. V lost 1 base to trimming and J lost 1 base, with 11 bases between them. Written as DNA, the CDR3 is TGTGCCAGCAGCGTAAGGGCGGGTTCGAACACTGAAGCTTTCTTT. Protein sequence: CASSVRAGSNTEAFF.

V is TRBV10-3 and J is TRBJ1-1, with unresolved D. Germline assignment: CDR1 ENHRY and CDR2 SYGVKD. The CDR3 loop spans 13 amino acids. The V and J ends lost 4 bases and 1 base respectively, with 7 bases between them. The CDR3 loop is CAISGPGNTEAFF. The CDR3 DNA reads as TGTGCCATCAGTGGTCCAGGGAACACTGAAGCTTTCTTT.

J is TRBJ1-4 and V is TRBV30; perhaps TRBD1 as D (5 bases). This CDR3 is 14 amino acids long. V lost 4 bases and J 4 bases, leaving 13 bases between the germline ends. Per germline, CDR1 GTSNPN and CDR2 SVGIG (reference sequence). The CDR3 sequence is CAWNLGRDNEKLFF. CDR3 nucleotide sequence: TGTGCCTGGAACCTCGGCAGGGATAATGAAAAACTGTTTTTT. The full variable domain, with the rest looked up from reference TRBV30 and TRBJ1-4, is SQTIHQWPATLVQPVGSPLSLECTVEGTSNPNLYWYRQAAGRGLQLLFYSVGIGQISSEVPQNLSASRPQDRQFILSSKKLLLSDSGFYLCAWNLGRDNEKLFFGSGTQLSVL.

This chain links TRBV7-9 with TRBJ1-6, with D possibly matching TRBD1 (5 bases). This CDR3 comprises 15 residues. Trimming removed 3 bases at V and 10 bases at J, with 16 bases between. The germline V gene has CDR1 SEHNR and CDR2 FQNEAQ (reference sequence). The CDR3, as DNA: TGTGCCAGCAGCTTTGGTTCAGGGTCTGAGTCACCCCTCCACTTT. Translation gives CASSFGSGSESPLHF. Variable domain in full (rest from reference TRBV7-9 and TRBJ1-6): DTGVSQNPRHKITKRGQNVTFRCDPISEHNRLYWYRQTLGQGPEFLTYFQNEAQLEKSRLLSDRFSAERPKGSFSTLEIQRTEQGDSAMYLCASSFGSGSESPLHFGNGTRLTVT.

The V and J genes are TRBV6-5 and TRBJ2-7; 7 bases line up with TRBD1. CDR3 length equals 14 residues. V shed 10 bases and J 0 bases; nucleotides not matched to a gene: 9. Germline V CDR1 and CDR2: MNHEY, SVGAGI. The CDR3: CATYRDSFSYEQYF. CDR3 bases: TGTGCCACGTACCGGGACAGCTTCTCCTACGAGCAGTACTTC.

The chain combines TRBV5-1 with TRBJ2-7, with 7 bases matching TRBD1. Germline loops: CDR1 SGHRS, CDR2 YFSETQ. This CDR3 contains 16 residues. J lost 3 bases, V lost 4 bases, and 13 bases had no gene match. The DNA of the CDR3 is TGCGCCAGCAGCGTGTTCGGGGACAGTCAGAGCTACGAGCAGTACTTC. Encoded protein: CASSVFGDSQSYEQYF.

DNA for the CDR3: TGTGCCAGCAGTTACTCCTACGGCTACACCTTC. Encoded protein: CASSYSYGYTF. The chain is built from TRBV6-6 and TRBJ1-2, with D unresolved. The CDR3 extends over 11 amino acids. The germline V gene encodes CDR1 MNHNY and CDR2 SVGAGI (reference sequence). With 0 bases removed from V and 8 bases from J, the gap between germline ends came to 4 bases.

J is TRBJ1-4 and V is TRBV5-1, with D perhaps matching TRBD1 (5 bases). The CDR3 totals 15 residues. The germline V and J ends were trimmed by 0 bases and 7 bases, with 13 bases remaining between them. Per germline, CDR1 SGHRS and CDR2 YFSETQ. The DNA for the CDR3 is TGCGCCAGCAGCTTGGCCCGGACAAGGGGTGAAAAACTGTTTTTT. Residues: CASSLARTRGEKLFF. Using reference TRBV5-1 and TRBJ1-4 for the parts outside the CDR3, the full variable domain is KAGVTQTPRYLIKTRGQQVTLSCSPISGHRSVSWYQQTPGQGLQFLFEYFSETQRNKGNFPGRFSGRQFSNSRSEMNVSTLELGDSALYLCASSLARTRGEKLFFGSGTQLSVL.

The rearrangement links TRBV14 to TRBJ2-2, with D possibly TRBD2 on 5 matching bases. V lost 6 bases and J 0 bases, leaving 14 bases between the germline ends. This CDR3 is 16 amino acids long. Germline V CDR1 and CDR2: SGHDN, FVKESK. The CDR3 nucleotides are TGTGCCAGCAGTTCCTTGAGGGCACCGAACACCGGGGAGCTGTTTTTT. It translates to CASSSLRAPNTGELFF.

The chain links TRBV6-1 to TRBJ2-7; 10 bases align to TRBD1. CDR1 MNHNS and CDR2 SASEGT come from the germline V gene. The CDR3 runs to 15 residues. V lost 0 bases and J lost 3; bases outside the gene matches: 2. This chain's CDR3 is CASSEAGQGIYEQYF. Here the CDR3 DNA reads TGTGCCAGCAGTGAAGCGGGACAGGGGATCTACGAGCAGTACTTC.

This chain links TRBV7-3 with TRBJ2-2, with TRBD1 matching 8 bases. The CDR3 loop spans 17 amino acids. After removal of 11 bases from V and 3 bases from J, the junction contained 17 bases not matched to a gene. Germline V lookup: CDR1 SGHTA, CDR2 FQGTGA. The CDR3 sequence: CASSRPTGDVYTGELFF. The CDR3 nucleotides are TGTGCCTCCTCTAGACCGACAGGGGATGTGTACACCGGGGAGCTGTTTTTT.

This rearrangement joins TRBV5-4 to TRBJ2-5; 13 bases are shared with TRBD2. Germline V lookup: CDR1 SGHNT, CDR2 YYREEE (reference sequence). The V segment lost 0 bases and the J segment 0 bases; nucleotides outside the gene matches: 2. There are 17 residues in the CDR3. CDR3 sequence: CASSLELAGGYQETQYF. The CDR3 nucleotides read TGTGCCAGCAGCTTGGAACTAGCGGGGGGGTACCAAGAGACCCAGTACTTC.

This clone appeared once. The chain combines TRBV3-1 (or the pseudogene TRBV3-2) with TRBJ2-3; 8 nucleotides line up with TRBD2. Germline V CDR1 and CDR2: LGHDT, YNNKEL (reference sequence). With V trimmed by 5 bases and J by 4 bases, 5 bases remained unmatched. This CDR3 comprises 14 residues. The CDR3 reads CASSFKTSADTQYF. The DNA for the CDR3 is TGTGCCAGCAGCTTCAAGACTAGCGCAGATACGCAGTATTTT.

J is TRBJ2-7 and V is TRBV5-4; 11 bases align to TRBD2. The CDR3 is 15 residues long. V shed 2 bases, J shed 2 bases, and the junction held 3 bases outside the gene matches. Germline V gives CDR1 SGHNT, CDR2 YYREEE (reference sequence). CDR3 nucleotides: TGTGCCAGCAGCTTTCAACTAGCGGGGGCCTACGAGCAGTACTTC. Translated, it gives CASSFQLAGAYEQYF. Combining the CDR3 with reference TRBV5-4 and TRBJ2-7 gives the whole variable domain ETGVTQSPTHLIKTRGQQVTLRCSSQSGHNTVSWYQQALGQGPQFIFQYYREEENGRGNFPPRFSGLQFPNYSSELNVNALELDDSALYLCASSFQLAGAYEQYFGPGTRLTVT.

J is TRBJ2-1 and V is TRBV3-1 (or the pseudogene TRBV3-2); 9 nucleotides match TRBD1. V lost 0 bases, J lost 3 bases, and 3 bases stayed unmatched. The germline gives CDR1 LGHDT, CDR2 YNNKEL (reference sequence). The length of the CDR3 is 16 residues. The CDR3 is CASSQEGQGIYNEQFF. CDR3 coding DNA: TGTGCCAGCAGCCAAGAAGGACAGGGGATCTACAATGAGCAGTTCTTC.

The CDR3 DNA sequence: TGTGCCAGCACACTGTCCTACGAGCAGTACTTC. Translating gives CASTLSYEQYF. The rearrangement joins TRBV2 to TRBJ2-7; D uncertain. V lost 7 bases and J lost 1, with 5 bases in between. Germline V gene lookup returns CDR1 SNHLY and CDR2 FYNNEI. This CDR3 region has 11 residues.

The V gene is TRBV10-3, the J gene TRBJ1-2, with a possible D match to TRBD1 (6 bases). Germline V gene sequence: CDR1 ENHRY, CDR2 SYGVKD. There are 14 residues in the CDR3. Trimming left V 4 bases short and J 0 bases short, with 9 bases between. The CDR3 coding sequence is TGTGCCATCAGTGTCAACAGGGCTAACTATGGCTACACCTTC. It encodes CAISVNRANYGYTF.

The chain combines TRBV11-2 with TRBJ2-2; 12 bases map to TRBD2. The CDR3 spans 15 residues. Germline V gene lookup returns CDR1 SGHAT and CDR2 FQNNGV. V shed 4 bases and J 6 bases; nucleotides not matched to a gene: 3. The chain's CDR3 is CASSSLAGGSGELFF. DNA for the CDR3: TGTGCCAGCAGCTCCCTAGCGGGGGGGTCCGGGGAGCTGTTTTTT.

This sequence joins TRBV14 and TRBJ1-4; the D gene is possibly TRBD1 (5 bases). This CDR3 has 13 residues. CDR1 is SGHDN and CDR2 is FVKESK in the germline V gene. Trimming removed 4 bases at V and 5 bases at J, with 8 bases between. CDR3 in amino acids: CASSRGVNEKLFF. CDR3 bases: TGTGCCAGCAGCCGGGGGGTAAATGAAAAACTGTTTTTT. The whole variable domain, remainder taken from reference TRBV14 and TRBJ1-4, is EAGVTQFPSHSVIEKGQTVTLRCDPISGHDNLYWYRRVMGKEIKFLLHFVKESKQDESGMPNNRFLAERTGGTYSTLKVQPAELEDSGVYFCASSRGVNEKLFFGSGTQLSVL.